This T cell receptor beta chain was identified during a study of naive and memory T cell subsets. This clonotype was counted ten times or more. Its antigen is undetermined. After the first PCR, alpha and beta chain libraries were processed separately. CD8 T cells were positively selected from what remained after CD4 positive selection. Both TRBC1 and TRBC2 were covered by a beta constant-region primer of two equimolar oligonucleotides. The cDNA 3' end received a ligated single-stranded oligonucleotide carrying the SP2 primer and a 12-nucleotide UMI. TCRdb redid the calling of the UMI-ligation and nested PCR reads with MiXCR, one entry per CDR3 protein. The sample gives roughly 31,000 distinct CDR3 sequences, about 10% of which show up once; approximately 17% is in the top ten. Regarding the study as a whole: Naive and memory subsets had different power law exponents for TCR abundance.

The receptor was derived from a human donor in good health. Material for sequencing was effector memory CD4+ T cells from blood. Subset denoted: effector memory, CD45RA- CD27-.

The CDR3 loop is CASSIPPYEQYF. As DNA, the CDR3 is TGTGCCAGCAGCATTCCCCCCTACGAGCAGTACTTC. The genes are TRBV5-6 and TRBJ2-7; no firm D call. There are 12 residues in the CDR3. With 4 bases removed from V and 2 bases from J, the gap between germline ends came to 7 bases. Germline V gene lookup returns CDR1 SGHDT and CDR2 YYEEEE. Using reference TRBV5-6 and TRBJ2-7 for the parts outside the CDR3, the full variable domain is DAGVTQSPTHLIKTRGQQVTLRCSPKSGHDTVSWYQQALGQGPQFIFQYYEEEERQRGNFPDRFSGHQFPNYSSELNVNALLLGDSALYLCASSIPPYEQYFGPGTRLTVT.